The clone carrying this T cell receptor (beta chain) has only a few counts. Antigen unknown. This sample is part of a study of cytomegalovirus exposure and HLA in healthy donors. Study outcomes and limitations: Within a later analysis, the majority of CMV-associated TCR beta chains appeared HLA-restricted. The productive fraction for most TCR beta V segments was about 90% or about 30% in an earlier analysis. A later analysis showed that HLA-associated TCR beta chains had undergone more clonal expansion than equally common others.

PCR used 60 Vbeta primers and 13 Jbeta primers. Profiling relied on immunoSEQ multiplex PCR, and the TCRdb table lists in-frame clones only, not all of them. The sample includes over 100,000 clones, more than 60% seen only once; the top ten take 10%. Trimming removed 0 bases at V and 2 bases at J, with 24 bases between. The CDR3 is made up of 20 amino acids. CDR1 is SGHTS and CDR2 is YDEGEE in the germline V gene. This chain uses TRBV5-8 with TRBJ1-5, with a weak D call TRBD1 (6 bases). This receptor was taken from a man aged 35-49 years in good health and CMV-seropositive. The sequenced sample consisted of PBMCs. Written as DNA, the CDR3 is TGTGCCAGCAGCTTGGTTTTGTGGCAGGGGCCAAATCGGGGCAATCAGCCCCAGCATTTT. As protein: CASSLVLWQGPNRGNQPQHF.